This T cell receptor beta chain was found in a study of blood T cell repertoires in COVID-19. Study as a whole: COVID-19 samples collected from the United States, Italy and Spain covered acute and convalescent phases. From T cells, B-cell-depleted T cells, or PBMCs came the material, which was cDNA or gDNA.

The length of the CDR3 is 13 residues. Trimming shortened V by 9 bases and J by 11 bases, and 21 bases separated the two germline ends. Germline V CDR1 and CDR2: SGHNT, YENEEA. The authors' processing: The authors estimated nucleated cell counts from reference gene primer amplification. Sequencing was performed with immunoSEQ multiplex PCR; in TCRdb, only in-frame clones are kept and a portion is missing. The V and J calls and clone size were taken over from that table, and D and trimming were inferred from the DNA. The table shows under 300,000 clones, with more than 75% occurring only once. Input material: peripheral blood. This receptor was taken from a woman aged 40-49 years who had recovered from COVID-19. The rearrangement joins TRBV11-3 to TRBJ2-3; weak D call: TRBD1 (6 bases). For the CDR3, the DNA is TGTGCCAGTTCCGACCGGCGGCGAGGGGGGCAGTATTTT. Translation gives CASSDRRRGGQYF.